This T cell receptor (beta chain) was retrieved from a study of monozygotic twins with inflammatory bowel disease. General observations from the study: The sharing of clonotypes with others was lower in IBD patients than in healthy twins, especially with disease activity. Twin pairs that were concordant did not differ from discordant pairs in repertoire similarity, possibly from limited power.

Investigators made cDNA in eight separate reactions per sample. cDNA for TCRalpha and TCRbeta was amplified by nested PCRs of 15 to 20 then 9 cycles. Reanalyzing the 5' RACE reads, TCRdb keeps one entry per CDR3 protein, without DNA. Its clone listing holds some 440,000 distinct CDR3 sequences. The CDR3 extends over 14 amino acids. Looked up from germline, CDR1 is SGHRS and CDR2 is YFSETQ. About this clonotype itself: Antigen specificity is unknown.

This receptor was taken from a human donor with ulcerative colitis or Crohn's disease, or a healthy co-twin of an affected twin (not recorded which). The rearrangement links TRBV5-1 to TRBJ2-7; TCRdb lists TRBD1, though no DNA is available to test this call. The source material was blood. The CDR3 protein is CASNPGGVTYEQYF.